This note documents a single TCR beta chain sequence. The Seattle patients joined while their infection was active and were tracked longitudinally afterward. These data come from a study of blood T cell repertoires in COVID-19. Study as a whole: Some COVID-19 samples were acute and others convalescent; all came from the United States, Italy and Spain.

Germline assignment: CDR1 KGHDR and CDR2 SFDVKD. This CDR3 has 13 residues. Trimming took off 4 bases at V and 1 base at J, with 6 bases between the two ends. Study processing details: From reference gene primer amplification, estimates of nucleated cell counts were derived. Profiled with immunoSEQ multiplex PCR; TCRdb holds only in-frame clones, not every one. Clonal size and the V and J genes are those of that table, whereas D and trimming came from the DNA. The sample shows about 290,000 clones, about nine tenths of them seen only once. The sequenced material came from peripheral blood. The chain combines TRBV24-1 with TRBJ1-1; D is uncertain. The origin of this receptor is a woman in her 30s with COVID-19, enrolled during active disease. CDR3 loop: CATSDYKNTEAFF. The CDR3 DNA reads TGTGCCACCAGTGACTATAAGAACACTGAAGCTTTCTTT.